The 19 T cell receptor beta chains below all came from one sample that was sequenced in a study of long-term antiretroviral therapy in people with HIV. An immunoSEQ assay, version v3.0, was performed at survey level. Here immunoSEQ multiplex PCR was the method, and the copy in TCRdb shows in-frame clones only, minus some. The repertoire includes around 22,000 clones, approximately 80% of them detected once, and approximately 20% sits in the top ten. Sequenced material: unsorted PBMCs, taken 0.1 years before starting antiretroviral therapy. These receptors all stem from a man younger than 30 with HIV.

The V call is TRBV4-1, the J call TRBJ2-1, with unresolved D. Germline CDR1 and CDR2: MGHRA and YSYEKL. The CDR3 has 11 amino acids. V gave up 3 bases and J gave up 7 bases, with 4 bases separating them. The CDR3 reads CASSQGNEQFF. The DNA for the CDR3 is TGCGCCAGCAGCCAGGGTAATGAGCAGTTCTTC.

This clone has only a few counts. This chain links TRBV27 with TRBJ1-5, with TRBD1 as a possible D gene (5 bases). Germline CDR1 MNHEY, CDR2 SMNVEV (reference sequence). This CDR3 spans 14 amino acids. V lost 9 bases, J lost 3 bases, and 15 bases lay in between. This CDR3 reads CASRPQGVNQPQHF. Written as DNA, the CDR3 is TGTGCCAGTAGGCCCCAGGGAGTCAATCAGCCCCAGCATTTT.

This rearrangement joins TRBV5-8 to TRBJ1-2, with 7 positions matching TRBD1. Trimming removed 7 bases from V and 4 bases from J; junction bases left unmatched: 13. This CDR3 comprises 15 residues. Germline CDR1 reads SGHTS; CDR2 reads YDEGEE. CDR3 DNA: TGTGCCAGCGGAGGGGGCCCCGATAGTTTCTATGGCTACACCTTC. Protein sequence: CASGGGPDSFYGYTF.

The genes are TRBV6-5 and TRBJ1-1; no clear D. Germline V gene lookup returns CDR1 MNHEY and CDR2 SVGAGI. V shed 3 bases and J shed 4 bases, with 12 bases lying between them. The CDR3 length is 14 residues. CDR3 DNA: TGTGCCAGCAGTTATGTAGGCGAAGGCACTGAAGCTTTCTTT. Translated, it gives CASSYVGEGTEAFF.

V is TRBV9 and J is TRBJ1-2, with D tentatively TRBD1 (5 bases). With 2 bases removed from V and 3 bases from J, the gap between germline ends came to 11 bases. The germline V gene encodes CDR1 SGDLS and CDR2 YYNGEE. CDR3 length: 14 residues. As DNA, the CDR3 is TGTGCCAGCAGCGTGGGGCTGTTGGACTATGGCTACACCTTC. Translating it yields CASSVGLLDYGYTF.

V and J are TRBV27 and TRBJ1-4; D ambiguous. Germline CDR1 reads MNHEY; CDR2 reads SMNVEV (reference sequence). Trimming left V 3 bases short and J 3 bases short, with 14 bases between. The CDR3 consists of 16 residues. In nucleotides, the CDR3 is TGTGCCAGCAGTTTTACGTTCGGTTCAGCTAATGAAAAACTGTTTTTT. Its protein product is CASSFTFGSANEKLFF.

This chain joins TRBV6-4 and TRBJ2-2; 8 bases map to TRBD2. Germline V gene sequence: CDR1 MRHNA, CDR2 SNTAGT. The trim removed 2 bases at V and 4 bases at J, leaving 3 bases unmatched. The CDR3 runs 15 residues. Written as DNA, the CDR3 is TGTGCCAGCAGTGACGGACTAGCCGGCACCGGGGAGCTGTTTTTT. Translating it yields CASSDGLAGTGELFF.

The chain joins TRBV5-1 to TRBJ2-7; D call uncertain. Germline V gene data show CDR1 as SGHRS and CDR2 as YFSETQ. With 7 bases removed from V and 4 bases from J, the gap between germline ends came to 9 bases. The CDR3 extends over 11 amino acids. The CDR3 is CASSQIYEQYF. CDR3 in DNA: TGCGCCAGCTCCCAAATTTACGAGCAGTACTTC.

V gene TRBV28 combines with J gene TRBJ2-7; weak D call: TRBD2 (5 bases). CDR3 length equals 16 residues. In germline, CDR1 is MDHEN, CDR2 SYDVKM. Trimming shortened V by 5 bases and J by 0 bases, and 17 bases separated the two germline ends. CDR3 protein: CASSLPLDYSSYEQYF. The CDR3 region has the DNA TGTGCCAGCAGTCTCCCTCTTGACTATAGCTCCTACGAGCAGTACTTC.

The chain uses TRBV5-1 and TRBJ1-2; 8 bases fit TRBD1. The germline gives CDR1 SGHRS, CDR2 YFSETQ. This CDR3 spans 15 amino acids. V lost 1 base, J lost 6 bases, and 8 bases stayed unmatched. CDR3 DNA: TGCGCCAGCAGCTTGCGGGCAGGGGGCAGGGATGGCTACACCTTC. The encoded protein is CASSLRAGGRDGYTF.

This rearrangement joins TRBV15 to TRBJ2-7, with D perhaps assigned TRBD1 or TRBD2 (6 bases each). The CDR3 is 14 residues long. Germline-derived CDR1 and CDR2 are LNHNV and YYDKDF (reference sequence). Trimming removed 0 bases from V and 6 bases from J, with 12 bases in between. In nucleotides, the CDR3 is TGTGCCACCAGCAGAGATAGGAGGGGGAGCGAGCAGTACTTC. This encodes CATSRDRRGSEQYF.

The rearrangement links TRBV19 to TRBJ1-5, with a tentative D call TRBD1 (6 bases). Trimming left V 9 bases short and J 2 bases short, with 23 bases between. CDR1 is LNHDA, CDR2 SQIVND, per germline (reference sequence). The CDR3 covers 17 residues. CDR3 amino acids: CASGGGFVGRGNQPQHF. The CDR3 DNA sequence: TGTGCCAGCGGGGGGGGCTTTGTGGGTAGGGGCAATCAGCCCCAGCATTTT.

The rearrangement uses TRBV30 and TRBJ1-3; possible D gene TRBD1, 6 bases. This CDR3 is 14 amino acids long. Germline loops: CDR1 GTSNPN, CDR2 SVGIG (reference sequence). Trimming shortened V by 5 bases and J by 1 base, and 12 bases separated the two germline ends. The CDR3, as DNA: TGTGCCTGGCACCGGGGGGCGTCTGGAAACACCATATATTTT. Translation: CAWHRGASGNTIYF. Complete variable domain (other parts from reference TRBV30 and TRBJ1-3): SQTIHQWPATLVQPVGSPLSLECTVEGTSNPNLYWYRQAAGRGLQLLFYSVGIGQISSEVPQNLSASRPQDRQFILSSKKLLLSDSGFYLCAWHRGASGNTIYFGEGSWLTVV.

The chain carries TRBV2 and TRBJ2-1; D ambiguous. This CDR3 comprises 16 residues. Germline-derived CDR1 and CDR2 are SNHLY and FYNNEI. V lost 0 bases, J lost 6 bases, and 15 bases lay in between. CDR3 bases: TGTGCCAGCAGTGAAGCTTCTCTTGGTTCCAGCAATGAGCAGTTCTTC. Translated: CASSEASLGSSNEQFF. Drawing the rest from reference TRBV2 and TRBJ2-1, the complete variable domain is EPEVTQTPSHQVTQMGQEVILRCVPISNHLYFYWYRQILGQKVEFLVSFYNNEISEKSEIFDDQFSVERPDGSNFTLKIRSTKLEDSAMYFCASSEASLGSSNEQFFGPGTRLTVL.

The V call is TRBV7-2, the J call TRBJ2-7; 8 bases match TRBD1. Germline-derived CDR1 and CDR2 are SGHTA and FQGNSA. This CDR3 contains 14 residues. The V segment lost 6 bases and the J segment 3 bases; nucleotides outside the gene matches: 7. The CDR3 here is CASSSTDRGYEQYF. Written as DNA, the CDR3 is TGTGCCAGCAGTTCAACAGACAGGGGCTACGAGCAGTACTTC.

The chain joins TRBV2 to TRBJ2-5, with D tentatively TRBD1 or TRBD2 (5 bases each). Looked up from germline, CDR1 is SNHLY and CDR2 is FYNNEI. The CDR3 extends over 13 amino acids. The V end lost 5 bases, the J end lost 3 bases, and 10 bases lay between the germline ends. CDR3 sequence reads: CASSRGPEETQYF. The CDR3 nucleotides read TGTGCCAGCAGTCGGGGCCCCGAAGAGACCCAGTACTTC. Full variable domain (missing parts from reference TRBV2 and TRBJ2-5): EPEVTQTPSHQVTQMGQEVILRCVPISNHLYFYWYRQILGQKVEFLVSFYNNEISEKSEIFDDQFSVERPDGSNFTLKIRSTKLEDSAMYFCASSRGPEETQYFGPGTRLLVL.

This rearrangement joins TRBV7-8 to TRBJ2-7, with TRBD2 matching 8 bases. The CDR3 is made up of 15 amino acids. J lost 5 bases, V lost 5 bases, and 11 bases had no gene match. Germline V gene lookup returns CDR1 SGHVS and CDR2 FQNEAQ. Here the CDR3 DNA reads TGTGCCAGCAGCCTACCGGTCGGGGGGGCGGACGAGCAGTACTTC. This encodes CASSLPVGGADEQYF.

This clone was counted once. V is TRBV6-4 and J is TRBJ2-2; D remains ambiguous. The germline CDR1 and CDR2 sequences are MRHNA and SNTAGT. Trimming shortened V by 7 bases and J by 5 bases, and 23 bases separated the two germline ends. The CDR3 covers 17 residues. The CDR3 loop reads CASKLDGDRPSTGELFF. In DNA form, the CDR3 reads TGTGCCAGCAAATTAGACGGAGACCGACCCAGTACCGGGGAGCTGTTTTTT.

DNA of the CDR3: TGTGCCAGCAGCTTCGGACAGGGGCGCACTGAAGCTTTCTTT. Amino acid sequence: CASSFGQGRTEAFF. V gene TRBV7-8 combines with J gene TRBJ1-1, with 9 bases identical to TRBD1. Germline-derived CDR1 and CDR2 are SGHVS and FQNEAQ. The CDR3 has 14 amino acids. Trimming cost V 3 bases and J 4 bases; bases outside gene matches: 3.